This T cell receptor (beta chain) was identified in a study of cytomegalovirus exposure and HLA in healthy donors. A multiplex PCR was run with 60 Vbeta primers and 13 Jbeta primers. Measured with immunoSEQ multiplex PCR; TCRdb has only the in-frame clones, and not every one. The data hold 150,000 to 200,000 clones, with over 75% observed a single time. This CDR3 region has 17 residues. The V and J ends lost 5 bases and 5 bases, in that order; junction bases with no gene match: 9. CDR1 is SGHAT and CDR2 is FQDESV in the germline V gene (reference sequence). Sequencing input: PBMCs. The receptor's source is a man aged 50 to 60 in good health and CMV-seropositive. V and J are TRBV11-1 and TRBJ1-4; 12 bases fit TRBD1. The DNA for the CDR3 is TGTGCCAGCAGCCCCGGGACAGGGGGCCAGGGGAATGAAAAACTGTTTTTT. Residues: CASSPGTGGQGNEKLFF.